One sample yielded the 27 T cell receptor beta chains listed below, sequenced in a study of molecular identifiers for immune sequencing clone quantification. TCRdb independently ran MiXCR on the PCR reads; one entry per CDR3 protein. The sample has about 510,000 distinct CDR3 sequences; over 20% are singletons. Sequencing was done on a sample of naive CD8+ T cells from blood, with Jurkat cell RNA spiked in. Sample subset: FACS-sorted CD8+CD4-CCR7+CD45RA+ naive T cells. Receptors were obtained from a human donor in good health. Some libraries in this study had Jurkat cell RNA spiked in.

This clonotype was seen at least ten times. The chain joins TRBV12-3 or TRBV12-4 to TRBJ2-3, with 9 bases matching TRBD2. The length of the CDR3 is 15 residues. V was clipped by 4 bases and J by 5 bases; unmatched bases: 7. The CDR3 is CASSSPSGGQDTQYF. DNA of the CDR3: TGTGCCAGCAGTTCTCCCAGCGGGGGGCAAGATACGCAGTATTTT.

Many counts were recorded for this clonotype. J is TRBJ1-6 and V is TRBV6-6; 7 positions agree with TRBD1. Unmatched junction bases numbered 8, after V lost 3 bases and J lost 6 bases. CDR1 MNHNY and CDR2 SVGAGI come from the germline V gene (reference sequence). This CDR3 region has 16 residues. This CDR3 is CASSYFPGQPNSPLHF. CDR3 coding DNA: TGTGCCAGCAGTTATTTTCCGGGACAGCCTAATTCACCCCTCCACTTT.

With regard to this clonotype: The junction and the germline gene differ at one end; a read error may be behind it. The V call is TRBV19, the J call TRBJ2-7, with 10 bases fitting TRBD1. The J call may be wrong; the DNA end is better matched by TRBJ2-1. From germline, CDR1 is LNHDA and CDR2 SQIVND (reference sequence). The CDR3 sequence is 16 residues long. The chain's CDR3 is CVSSIYSRTGGNEQFF. In nucleotides, the CDR3 is TGTGTCAGTAGTATATATTCCAGGACAGGGGGTAATGAGCAGTTCTTC.

This rearrangement joins TRBV27 to TRBJ2-3; D is ambiguous. In germline, CDR1 is MNHEY, CDR2 SMNVEV (reference sequence). CDR3 size: 14 residues. V was trimmed by 6 bases and J by 2 bases, leaving 12 bases between them. CDR3 sequence reads: CASRKLESTDTQYF. CDR3 sequence (DNA): TGTGCCAGCAGAAAGCTAGAGTCCACAGATACGCAGTATTTT.

The gene calls are TRBV6-5 and TRBJ1-5; D possibly corresponds to TRBD1 (5 bases). Germline lookup yields CDR1 MNHEY and CDR2 SVGAGI. V gave up 0 bases and J gave up 5 bases, with 8 bases separating them. The CDR3 length is 14 residues. The CDR3 here is CASSYSAGYQPQHF. CDR3 coding DNA: TGTGCCAGCAGTTACTCGGCAGGGTATCAGCCCCAGCATTTT.

Notes on this clonotype: The germline gene is not matched at one end of the junction; a read error may be the cause. The rearrangement uses TRBV11-3 and TRBJ2-3; 11 bases align to TRBD2. Germline V CDR1 and CDR2: SGHNT, YENEEA. This CDR3 spans 15 amino acids. CDR3 region: CAGSSLAGESDTQYF. The DNA for the CDR3 is TGTGCCGGCAGCTCACTAGCGGGGGAGTCCGATACGCAGTATTTT.

This sequence joins TRBV2 and TRBJ2-3, with TRBD2 matching 7 bases. The length of the CDR3 is 20 residues. The V segment lost 10 bases and the J segment 0 bases; nucleotides outside the gene matches: 25. CDR1 and CDR2 (germline): SNHLY, FYNNEI. CDR3 sequence reads: CATEKGSTRAGRSSTDTQYF. As DNA, the CDR3 is TGTGCCACAGAGAAAGGGAGTACTAGAGCGGGACGATCTAGCACAGATACGCAGTATTTT.

This clonotype was seen at least ten times. The chain couples TRBV10-3 to TRBJ2-7; 7 nucleotides line up with TRBD2. With V trimmed by 7 bases and J by 4 bases, 10 bases remained unmatched. The CDR3 is 14 amino acids. The germline V gene encodes CDR1 ENHRY and CDR2 SYGVKD. CDR3 amino acids: CAIKLDGGIYEQYF. In nucleotides, the CDR3 is TGTGCCATCAAGCTCGACGGGGGGATTTACGAGCAGTACTTC.

As regards this clonotype: One base away lies a much larger clone, so this may be a sequencing read error. The chain has TRBV28 and TRBJ1-4, with 12 bases that match TRBD1. The germline gives CDR1 MDHEN, CDR2 SYDVKM. The CDR3 length is 15 residues. The CDR3 reads CASSDTGTGGEKLVF. In DNA form, the CDR3 reads TGTGCCAGCAGTGATACCGGGACAGGGGGCGAAAAACTGGTTTTT.

In this sample, this clonotype turned up many times. The genes are TRBV4-3 and TRBJ1-2, with a tentative D call TRBD1 (5 bases). The CDR3 spans 15 residues. V lost 2 bases, J lost 2 bases, and 12 bases lay in between. Germline values: CDR1 LGHNA, CDR2 YSLEER. This chain's CDR3 is CASSQTGFINYGYTF. CDR3 bases: TGCGCCAGCAGCCAAACAGGTTTCATAAACTATGGCTACACCTTC.

This CDR3 reads CSAFEGDLYEQYF. CDR3 in DNA: TGCAGTGCTTTCGAGGGAGACCTCTACGAGCAGTACTTC. The chain is built from TRBV20-1 and TRBJ2-7, with a tentative D call TRBD2 (5 bases). Trimming pared 5 bases from V and 3 bases from J, leaving 14 bases between. This CDR3 is 13 amino acids long. The germline CDR1 and CDR2 sequences are DFQATT and SNEGSKA (reference sequence).

The J gene is TRBJ2-7, the V gene TRBV7-9; D is possibly TRBD2 (5 bases). Germline V lookup: CDR1 SEHNR, CDR2 FQNEAQ (reference sequence). The CDR3 contains 12 residues. V gave up 4 bases and J gave up 7 bases, with 11 bases separating them. The CDR3 region has the DNA TGTGCCAGCAGCTCAGAGAGGGTTGAGCAGTACTTC. This gives the protein CASSSERVEQYF.

The CDR3, as DNA: TGTGCCAGCAGCAAGGGACTAGCGGGACTCGATGAGCAGTTCTTC. Residues: CASSKGLAGLDEQFF. The genes are TRBV11-3 and TRBJ2-1, with 13 bases aligning to TRBD2. The germline V gene has CDR1 SGHNT and CDR2 YENEEA. The V gene end was trimmed by 5 bases and the J gene end by 8 bases; junction bases not matched to a gene: 6. This CDR3 has 15 residues. Complete variable domain (other parts from reference TRBV11-3 and TRBJ2-1): EAGVVQSPRYKIIEKKQPVAFWCNPISGHNTLYWYLQNLGQGPELLIRYENEEAVDDSQLPKDRFSAERLKGVDSTLKIQPAELGDSAVYLCASSKGLAGLDEQFFGPGTRLTVL.

V and J are TRBV4-1 and TRBJ1-5; D remains ambiguous. The germline V gene has CDR1 MGHRA and CDR2 YSYEKL. This CDR3 has 14 amino acids. Trimming cost V 4 bases and J 0 bases, with 7 bases left between them. This CDR3 reads CASSPSHSNQPQHF. The DNA for the CDR3 is TGCGCCAGCAGCCCTAGCCATAGCAATCAGCCCCAGCATTTT.

Many counts were recorded for this clonotype. This sequence joins TRBV12-3 or TRBV12-4 and TRBJ1-1, with a possible D match to TRBD1 (5 bases). The CDR3 runs to 13 residues. V was clipped by 2 bases and J by 11 bases, with 15 bases between them. Here the CDR3 reads CASSLQGPFMAFF. The CDR3 DNA reads TGTGCCAGCAGTTTACAGGGACCGTTTATGGCTTTCTTT.

This clonotype was recorded at least ten times. This chain uses TRBV7-9 with TRBJ2-2; tentative D call: TRBD1 (6 bases). Looked up from germline, CDR1 is SEHNR and CDR2 is FQNEAQ (reference sequence). The length of the CDR3 is 17 residues. Deletions cut 5 bases from V and 2 bases from J, with 18 bases between. The CDR3 bases are TGTGCCAGCAGCCCAACAACAGGGAACCCCAACACCGGGGAGCTGTTTTTT. Translating gives CASSPTTGNPNTGELFF.

This clonotype was seen a handful of times. The chain is built from TRBV2 and TRBJ1-5, with 8 positions matching TRBD1. The V gene's germline CDR1 is SNHLY and CDR2 FYNNEI. Unmatched junction bases numbered 7, after V lost 6 bases and J lost 0 bases. The CDR3 sequence is 16 residues long. This CDR3 reads CASRGWTGTSNQPQHF. As DNA, the CDR3 is TGTGCCAGCAGAGGTTGGACAGGGACTAGCAATCAGCCCCAGCATTTT.

This clonotype was counted a few times. The chain has TRBV29-1 and TRBJ1-1; the match to TRBD1 covers 8 bases. There are 10 residues in the CDR3. Per the germline V gene, CDR1 is SQVTM and CDR2 is ANQGSEA. The ends lost 7 bases at V and 8 bases at J; junction bases unmatched: 3. The CDR3 nucleotides are TGCAGCGCCTGGGACAGGGAAGCTTTCTTT. Translation gives CSAWDREAFF. Together with reference TRBV29-1 and TRBJ1-1, the CDR3 gives the full variable domain: SAVISQKPSRDICQRGTSLTIQCQVDSQVTMMFWYRQQPGQSLTLIATANQGSEATYESGFVIDKFPISRPNLTFSTLTVSNMSPEDSSIYLCSAWDREAFFGQGTRLTVV.

This chain links TRBV12-3 or TRBV12-4 with TRBJ2-7; 8 nucleotides align to TRBD2. With V trimmed by 3 bases and J by 5 bases, 6 bases remained unmatched. There are 14 residues in the CDR3. CDR3 residues: CASSLGTSIDEQYF. The CDR3 coding sequence is TGTGCCAGCAGTTTGGGGACTAGTATCGACGAGCAGTACTTC.

This clonotype showed up many times. The chain combines TRBV6-5 with TRBJ2-7; no clear D. This CDR3 has 14 amino acids. Trimming shortened V by 5 bases and J by 4 bases, and 15 bases separated the two germline ends. In germline, CDR1 is MNHEY, CDR2 SVGAGI. CDR3 nucleotides: TGTGCCAGCAGTAGAGTGGAGTCATTATACGAGCAGTACTTC. It is translated as CASSRVESLYEQYF.

A note on this clonotype: This could be a read error, since a much larger clone is one nucleotide away. The rearrangement uses TRBV11-2 and TRBJ2-1; D perhaps matches TRBD2 (5 bases). Germline CDR1 is SGHAT and CDR2 is FQNNGV. This CDR3 contains 17 residues. The ends were cut back, 6 bases at V and 0 bases at J, with 18 bases in the middle. This chain's CDR3 is CASRNSPAESSYNEQFF. The CDR3 region has the DNA TGTGCCAGCAGGAACTCACCAGCGGAAAGCTCCTACAATGAGCAGTTCTTC.

The chain carries TRBV19 and TRBJ2-6, with D possibly matching TRBD2 (5 bases). CDR1 LNHDA and CDR2 SQIVND come from the germline V gene (reference sequence). The CDR3 consists of 16 residues. Trimming shortened V by 1 base and J by 4 bases, and 11 bases separated the two germline ends. CDR3 DNA sequence: TGTGCCAGTAGTATAGCTAGCAGAGCCGGGGCCAACGTCCTGACTTTC. Translation gives CASSIASRAGANVLTF.

This clonotype was counted a few times. The rearrangement joins TRBV5-6 to TRBJ2-3; D may be TRBD1 (6 bases). Germline-derived CDR1 and CDR2 are SGHDT and YYEEEE. With 0 bases removed from V and 3 bases from J, the gap between germline ends came to 14 bases. CDR3 length: 16 residues. DNA of the CDR3: TGTGCCAGCAGCTTGGAAACAGGGCGTTTAACAGATACGCAGTATTTT. It translates to CASSLETGRLTDTQYF.

The table lists this clonotype with many counts. The genes are TRBV6-5 and TRBJ1-5; D possibly corresponds to TRBD1 (6 bases). Germline lookup yields CDR1 MNHEY and CDR2 SVGAGI. The CDR3 is made up of 15 amino acids. The V gene lost 6 bases and the J gene lost 9 bases, with 21 bases spanning the gap. CDR3 coding DNA: TGTGCCAGCAGACGATGGGACACGGCGATTTGGCCCCAGCATTTT. Protein sequence: CASRRWDTAIWPQHF.

The chain is built from TRBV11-2 and TRBJ2-7; tentative D call: TRBD1 (5 bases). This CDR3 is 14 amino acids long. Germline assignment: CDR1 SGHAT and CDR2 FQNNGV. Trimming removed 2 bases from V and 4 bases from J, with 12 bases in between. The CDR3 bases are TGTGCCAGCAGCTTATGGGGCCCTGAATACGAGCAGTACTTC. Translation: CASSLWGPEYEQYF.

The sample holds many counts of this clonotype. The chain is built from TRBV12-5 and TRBJ2-5; 9 positions agree with TRBD1. In germline, CDR1 is LGHNT, CDR2 FRNRAP. Germline trimming cut 3 bases from V and 5 bases from J; bases unmatched to any gene: 7. The CDR3 runs to 15 residues. CDR3 bases: TGTGCTAGTGGTTTCCAGGACAGGGGTCCGGAGACCCAGTACTTC. This sequence encodes CASGFQDRGPETQYF.

A word on this clonotype: An end of the junction does not agree with germline; a read error may underlie this. DNA of the CDR3: TGTGCCAGCAGTTTACGCGGCGGGACTAGCACAGATACGCGGTATTTT. This encodes CASSLRGGTSTDTRYF. This sequence joins TRBV12-3 or TRBV12-4 and TRBJ2-3; 9 bases are shared with TRBD2. The CDR3 length is 16 residues.